Each of the 21 T cell receptor beta chains below was sequenced from the same sample in a study of identical twins. Each CDR3 protein gets one entry after TCRdb re-called the 5' RACE reads with MiXCR. The sample records 1.5 million to 2 million distinct CDR3 sequences, less than 35% being singletons. The sequenced sample was cord blood. These receptors all come from a newborn girl in good health.

The chain recombines TRBV7-2 with TRBJ1-4; D uncertain. Trimming removed 2 bases from V and 8 bases from J, with 9 bases in between. Germline V gene lookup returns CDR1 SGHTA and CDR2 FQGNSA. The CDR3 consists of 13 residues. The CDR3 region has the DNA TGTGCCAGCAGCTTACGGGAATGGGAAAAACTGTTTTTT. This gives the protein CASSLREWEKLFF.

The rearrangement uses TRBV2 and TRBJ2-3, with TRBD2 matching 7 bases. This CDR3 region has 15 residues. V dropped 8 bases and J dropped 3; count of bases not matched to a gene: 11. Germline CDR1 is SNHLY and CDR2 is FYNNEI. The CDR3 here is CASRRAGGGTDTQYF. The CDR3 DNA reads as TGTGCCAGCCGGCGGGCGGGCGGGGGTACAGATACGCAGTATTTT.

The chain recombines TRBV5-1 with TRBJ2-1, with 7 bases lining up with TRBD2. The CDR3 has 15 residues. Germline V CDR1 and CDR2: SGHRS, YFSETQ. V shed 0 bases, J shed 10 bases, and the junction held 10 bases outside the gene matches. The CDR3 here is CASSLGGGDSREQFF. CDR3 nucleotides: TGCGCCAGCAGCTTGGGGGGGGGTGACAGTCGGGAGCAGTTCTTC.

The gene calls are TRBV2 and TRBJ2-1; 8 bases line up with TRBD2. CDR3 size: 16 residues. The trim removed 2 bases at V and 4 bases at J, leaving 7 bases unmatched. The V gene's germline CDR1 is SNHLY and CDR2 FYNNEI. The CDR3 reads CASSEWFLAGYNEQFF. The CDR3 bases are TGTGCCAGCAGTGAATGGTTTTTAGCGGGGTACAATGAGCAGTTCTTC. The full variable domain, completed using reference TRBV2 and TRBJ2-1, is EPEVTQTPSHQVTQMGQEVILRCVPISNHLYFYWYRQILGQKVEFLVSFYNNEISEKSEIFDDQFSVERPDGSNFTLKIRSTKLEDSAMYFCASSEWFLAGYNEQFFGPGTRLTVL.

The V gene is TRBV30, the J gene TRBJ2-5; the match to TRBD2 covers 7 bases. CDR3 length: 17 residues. With V trimmed by 0 bases and J by 5 bases, 15 bases remained unmatched. Germline V gene data show CDR1 as GTSNPN and CDR2 as SVGIG (reference sequence). The CDR3 DNA follows: TGTGCCTGGAGTGTCACACGGACTAGTGGTGTTGGTGAGACCCAGTACTTC. This gives the protein CAWSVTRTSGVGETQYF.

The rearrangement uses TRBV28 and TRBJ2-3; the D gene is possibly TRBD1 (5 bases). The CDR3 is made up of 16 amino acids. Germline assignment: CDR1 MDHEN and CDR2 SYDVKM. The V gene lost 2 bases and the J gene lost 5 bases, with 17 bases spanning the gap. This CDR3 is CASSLQGRRPGDTQYF. For the CDR3, the DNA is TGTGCCAGCAGTTTACAGGGTCGGCGTCCAGGAGATACGCAGTATTTT.

This clonotype was observed a handful of times. V gene TRBV5-1 combines with J gene TRBJ2-3; the D gene could be TRBD1 or TRBD2 (5 bases each). Per germline, CDR1 SGHRS and CDR2 YFSETQ. There are 14 residues in the CDR3. The V and J ends lost 3 bases and 2 bases respectively, with 10 bases between them. This CDR3 is CASSSRDVTDTQYF. The CDR3 nucleotides are TGCGCCAGCAGCTCCAGGGACGTCACAGATACGCAGTATTTT.

The gene calls are TRBV12-3 or TRBV12-4 and TRBJ2-1; no clear D gene. The CDR3 has 13 residues. V was trimmed by 2 bases and J by 8 bases, leaving 10 bases between them. In DNA form, the CDR3 reads TGTGCCAGCAGTTTAACAGCTCGGGATGAGCAGTTCTTC. It translates to CASSLTARDEQFF.

The V gene is TRBV15, the J gene TRBJ2-3; the D call may be TRBD1 or TRBD2 (5 bases each). The V end lost 7 bases, the J end lost 0 bases, and 8 bases lay between the germline ends. CDR3 size: 13 residues. CDR1 is LNHNV, CDR2 YYDKDF, per germline (reference sequence). In DNA form, the CDR3 reads TGTGCCACCATGGGGGTTAGCACAGATACGCAGTATTTT. This translates into CATMGVSTDTQYF.

The genes are TRBV4-1 and TRBJ2-5; D ambiguous. Deletions cut 0 bases from V and 2 bases from J, with 10 bases between. CDR1 MGHRA and CDR2 YSYEKL come from the germline V gene. This CDR3 has 15 amino acids. The CDR3 region has the DNA TGCGCCAGCAGCCAAGAAGGTGGCGCGCAAGAGACCCAGTACTTC. Translating gives CASSQEGGAQETQYF.

This clonotype has more than one count but fewer than ten. The chain joins TRBV20-1 to TRBJ2-3; 14 positions agree with TRBD2. CDR3 length: 17 residues. Per germline, CDR1 DFQATT and CDR2 SNEGSKA (reference sequence). The J segment lost 4 bases and the V segment lost 3 bases, leaving 9 bases of the junction unmatched. CDR3 coding DNA: TGCAGTGCTAGGTGGGGGGGACTAGCGGGAGTCTCAGATACGCAGTATTTT. The encoded protein is CSARWGGLAGVSDTQYF.

This rearrangement joins TRBV2 to TRBJ2-1, with 10 bases fitting TRBD2. V dropped 3 bases and J dropped 7; count of bases not matched to a gene: 12. Germline CDR1 reads SNHLY; CDR2 reads FYNNEI. The CDR3 is 17 residues long. CDR3 bases: TGTGCCAGCAGTGACTTAAACCTAAGCGGGGGGGGGAATGAGCAGTTCTTC. This sequence encodes CASSDLNLSGGGNEQFF.

In its sample, this clonotype was seen a few times. The CDR3 protein is CASSHRRQVNTEAFF. The CDR3 nucleotides read TGCGCCAGCAGCCACCGGAGACAGGTCAACACTGAAGCTTTCTTT. This chain joins TRBV4-1 and TRBJ1-1; weak D call: TRBD1 (6 bases). Per the germline V gene, CDR1 is MGHRA and CDR2 is YSYEKL. The V and J ends lost 3 bases and 2 bases respectively, with 13 bases between them. This CDR3 contains 15 residues.

This clonotype was seen once. Relative to the germline gene, one junction end is altered; a read error may explain this. The V and J genes are TRBV28 and TRBJ1-4, with a weak D call TRBD1 (5 bases). Germline CDR1 is MDHEN and CDR2 is SYDVKM. This CDR3 region has 13 residues. In DNA form, the CDR3 reads TGTGCCGGCAGGACAACAGCTAATGAAAAACTGTTTTTT. Protein product: CAGRTTANEKLFF.

The chain links TRBV4-1 to TRBJ2-7; 11 bases align to TRBD2. Germline CDR1 reads MGHRA; CDR2 reads YSYEKL. This CDR3 region has 15 residues. The J segment lost 1 base and the V segment lost 4 bases, leaving 3 bases of the junction unmatched. The CDR3 bases are TGCGCCAGCAGCCTAGCGGGAGGGATTTCCTACGAGCAGTACTTC. This sequence encodes CASSLAGGISYEQYF.

This clonotype appeared many times. The junction and the germline gene differ at one end; a read error may be behind it. The chain employs TRBV5-1 and TRBJ2-5; 7 positions match TRBD2. This CDR3 spans 14 amino acids. Germline V lookup: CDR1 SGHRS, CDR2 YFSETQ. The CDR3 DNA sequence: TGTGCCAGCAGCTTTCGGGGGGTCCAAGAGACCCAGTACTTC. Its translation: CASSFRGVQETQYF.

This clonotype was recorded a few times. V is TRBV10-1 and J is TRBJ2-3, with TRBD2 as a possible D gene (6 bases). The CDR3 runs 14 residues. Germline V CDR1 and CDR2: WNHNN, SYGVQD (reference sequence). Trimming shortened V by 4 bases and J by 3 bases, and 11 bases separated the two germline ends. The CDR3 protein is CASSVPRETDTQYF. In DNA, the CDR3 is TGCGCCAGCAGTGTCCCCCGGGAGACAGATACGCAGTATTTT.

This clonotype was seen a handful of times. The chain joins TRBV6-2 or TRBV6-3 to TRBJ1-5; tentatively, D is TRBD1 (5 bases). This CDR3 comprises 16 residues. CDR1 MNHEY and CDR2 SVGEGT come from the germline V gene. V dropped 6 bases and J dropped 1 base, with 16 bases sitting between them. The CDR3 here is CASRHPGGLSNQPQHF. The CDR3, as DNA: TGTGCCAGCAGGCACCCGGGGGGTTTAAGCAATCAGCCCCAGCATTTT.

The chain joins TRBV20-1 to TRBJ2-3; D ambiguous. Germline CDR1 DFQATT, CDR2 SNEGSKA (reference sequence). V was cut by 3 bases and J by 6 bases, with 16 bases left in between. The CDR3 runs to 14 residues. The CDR3 bases are TGCAGTGCTAGGGCCCGGTTGGGCGTCGATACGCAGTATTTT. This encodes CSARARLGVDTQYF.

V usage is TRBV5-1 and J usage is TRBJ2-4; D perhaps matches TRBD2 (5 bases). Near its end, the DNA agrees better with TRBJ2-5, so the J call may be wrong. The V gene's germline CDR1 is SGHRS and CDR2 YFSETQ. The length of the CDR3 is 15 residues. The CDR3 DNA sequence: TGCGCCAGCAGCTTCTCACTAGGACTGCAAGAGACCCAGTACTTC. Translation: CASSFSLGLQETQYF.

The chain has TRBV11-3 and TRBJ2-3; D tentatively fits TRBD1 or TRBD2 (5 bases each). Germline CDR1 is SGHNT and CDR2 is YENEEA. The CDR3 has 13 amino acids. Trimming cost V 5 bases and J 5 bases, with 11 bases left between them. The CDR3 sequence is CASSRDPLDTQYF. As DNA, the CDR3 is TGTGCCAGCAGCCGGGACCCTCTAGATACGCAGTATTTT.